This T cell receptor (beta chain) originates from a study of blood T cell repertoires in COVID-19. Study-wide context: Acute-phase and convalescent COVID-19 samples originated in the United States, Italy and Spain. PBMCs, B-cell-depleted T cells, or T cells provided the cDNA or gDNA that made up the material.

The CDR3 loop spans 16 amino acids. After removal of 4 bases from V and 0 bases from J, the junction contained 9 bases not matched to a gene. The germline V gene has CDR1 SGHNT and CDR2 YYREEE (reference sequence). Enrolment of Seattle patients took place during active infection, and they were followed longitudinally. Methods used by the authors: Estimates of nucleated cell counts were drawn from the amplification of reference gene primers. Using immunoSEQ multiplex PCR, the repertoire was profiled, and TCRdb retains in-frame clones only, with some absent. V and J calls and clone size follow that table, whereas D and trimming were derived from the DNA. Altogether 140,000 to 150,000 clones are present, approximately 83% being singletons, with the ten largest covering about 8%.

This clonotype was obtained from a woman aged 55-69 years with COVID-19, enrolled during active disease. The sequenced material came from peripheral blood. V gene TRBV5-4 combines with J gene TRBJ2-5, with TRBD1 matching over 7 bases. The DNA for the CDR3 is TGTGCCAGCAGCGGGATGACAGGGCCGTACCAAGAGACCCAGTACTTC. Its translation is CASSGMTGPYQETQYF.